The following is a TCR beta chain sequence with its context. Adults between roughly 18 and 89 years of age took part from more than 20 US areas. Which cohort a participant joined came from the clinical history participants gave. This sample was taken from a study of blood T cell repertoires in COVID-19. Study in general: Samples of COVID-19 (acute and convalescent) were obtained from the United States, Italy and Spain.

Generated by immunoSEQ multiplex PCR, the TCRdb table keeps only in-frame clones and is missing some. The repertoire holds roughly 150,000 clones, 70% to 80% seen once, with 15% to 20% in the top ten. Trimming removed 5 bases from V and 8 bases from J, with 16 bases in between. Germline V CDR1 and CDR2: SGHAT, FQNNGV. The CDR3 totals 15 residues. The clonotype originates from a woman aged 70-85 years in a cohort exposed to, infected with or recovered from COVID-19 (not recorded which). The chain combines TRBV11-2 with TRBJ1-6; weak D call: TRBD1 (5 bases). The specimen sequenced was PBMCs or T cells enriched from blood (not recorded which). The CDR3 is CASSRGGGKYSPLHF. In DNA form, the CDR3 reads TGTGCCAGCAGCCGCGGGGGAGGGAAGTATTCACCCCTCCACTTT.